These T cell receptor beta chains were read from a single sample in a study of patients and donors after allogeneic stem cell transplantation. TCRdb reprocessed the RT-PCR reads via MiXCR and lists one record per CDR3 protein. The sample has around 240,000 distinct CDR3 sequences; 13% to 15% are singletons. Sequencing used blood, either unsorted or a sorted T cell fraction (not recorded which). Receptors originate from a human donor who was either an allogeneic HSCT recipient or a stem cell or donor lymphocyte infusion donor (not recorded which). It is not recorded whose cells these are; they may come from a transplant donor. CDR3s include the opening cysteine and the closing phenylalanine or tryptophan. The D gene is left open where the match is weak. Clone size is not always given. Where it is, it says once, few, many or a class for expanded clones.

d_call clone_size j_call v_call cdr3_aa cdr3_nt
- many TRBJ1-1 TRBV29-1 CSALPGFMYTEAFF TGCAGCGCCCTTCCGGGGTTTATGTACACTGAAGCTTTCTTT
- few TRBJ1-1 TRBV19 CASSDLGWDTEAFF TGTGCCAGTAGCGACCTTGGGTGGGACACTGAAGCTTTCTTT
TRBD2 - TRBJ2-1 TRBV5-1 CASSLGTSGNNEQFF TGCGCCAGCAGCCTAGGGACTAGCGGAAACAATGAGCAGTTCTTC
- many TRBJ1-1 TRBV28 CASSRSAEAFF TGTGCCAGCAGTCGCAGCGCGGAAGCTTTCTTT
- many TRBJ2-7 TRBV30 CAWSVLGWAEQYF TGTGCCTGGAGTGTACTGGGATGGGCCGAGCAGTACTTC
TRBD1 - TRBJ2-2 TRBV5-1 CASSKRLGQGSGELFF TGCGCCAGCAGCAAACGATTGGGACAGGGTTCCGGGGAGCTGTTTTTT
TRBD1 - TRBJ2-7 TRBV24-1 CATSDPRRTGGDEQYF TGTGCCACCAGTGACCCAAGGAGGACAGGTGGCGACGAGCAGTACTTC
- few TRBJ2-7 TRBV19 CASSMNDPGGYEQYF TGTGCCAGTAGTATGAACGACCCCGGCGGGTACGAGCAGTACTTC
- many TRBJ2-1 TRBV7-8 CATQPPAGYNEQFF TGTGCCACCCAGCCGCCAGCGGGCTACAATGAGCAGTTCTTC
TRBD1 many TRBJ1-1 TRBV4-1 CASSPGGQGYTEAFF TGCGCCAGCAGCCCCGGAGGACAGGGGTACACTGAAGCTTTCTTT
TRBD1 - TRBJ2-5 TRBV24-1 CATSDPKTGGQETQYF TGTGCCACCAGTGACCCTAAAACAGGGGGCCAAGAGACCCAGTACTTC
TRBD2 - TRBJ2-3 TRBV20-1 CSARDRVAGVADTQYF TGCAGTGCTAGAGATCGGGTAGCGGGAGTGGCAGATACGCAGTATTTT
- - TRBJ2-1 TRBV11-2 CASSYRTSSYNEQFF TGTGCCAGCAGCTACCGGACAAGCTCCTACAATGAGCAGTTCTTC
- few TRBJ1-2 TRBV5-6 CASSLVVTRYGYTF TGTGCCAGCAGCTTGGTAGTTACGCGCTATGGCTACACCTTC
- - TRBJ1-2 TRBV10-3 CAISESSAQGYTF TGTGCCATCAGTGAGTCGTCTGCCCAAGGCTACACCTTC
- few TRBJ2-3 TRBV3-1 CASSQDIGTDTQYF TGTGCCAGCAGCCAAGATATAGGCACAGATACGCAGTATTTT
TRBD2 - TRBJ2-7 TRBV5-4 CASSFRSGTYYEQYF TGTGCCAGCAGCTTTCGTAGCGGGACTTACTACGAGCAGTACTTC
- few TRBJ2-1 TRBV2 CASSGDFQNEQFF TGTGCCAGCAGTGGGGACTTCCAAAATGAGCAGTTCTTC
TRBD1 many TRBJ2-5 TRBV7-2 CASSSGTAQETQYF TGTGCCAGCAGCTCAGGGACAGCCCAAGAGACCCAGTACTTC
- few TRBJ2-1 TRBV5-4 CASRTDGAWGNNEQFF TGTGCCAGCAGAACGGACGGGGCCTGGGGGAACAATGAGCAGTTCTTC
- - TRBJ1-3 TRBV9 CASSSGTRGGNTIYF TGTGCCAGCAGCAGCGGAACCAGGGGTGGAAACACCATATATTTT
TRBD1 - TRBJ1-6 TRBV9 CASSSGQGVSNSPLHF TGTGCCAGCAGCTCGGGACAGGGGGTTTCTAATTCACCCCTCCACTTT
- few TRBJ2-3 TRBV7-2 CASTLGGGRSPDTQYF TGTGCCAGCACCCTAGGGGGCGGGAGGAGCCCAGATACGCAGTATTTT
- few TRBJ1-5 TRBV20-1 CSAPREGSNQPQHF TGCAGTGCCCCCAGGGAGGGCAGCAATCAGCCCCAGCATTTT
TRBD1 many TRBJ1-4 TRBV2 CASRPRAGTVNEKLFF TGTGCCAGCAGACCCAGGGCAGGGACAGTTAATGAAAAACTGTTTTTT
- many TRBJ2-3 TRBV5-1 CASSLNAGTDTQYF TGCGCCAGCAGCCTGAACGCTGGCACAGATACGCAGTATTTT
TRBD1 - TRBJ1-2 TRBV6-1 CASRRQGDYTF TGTGCCAGCCGTAGACAGGGAGACTACACCTTC
TRBD2 - TRBJ2-2 TRBV5-5 CASSLEISGKAGELFF TGTGCCAGCAGCTTGGAGATTAGCGGGAAGGCCGGGGAGCTGTTTTTT
TRBD1 few TRBJ2-7 TRBV11-3 CASSLGLDRGNEQYF TGTGCCAGCAGCCTAGGTCTGGACAGGGGAAACGAGCAGTACTTC
TRBD1 - TRBJ2-7 TRBV5-1 CASRSKTGFFEQYF TGCGCCAGCAGGTCTAAGACAGGGTTTTTCGAGCAGTACTTC
- many TRBJ1-2 TRBV4-3 CASSQEIGNYGYTF TGCGCCAGCAGCCAAGAGATAGGAAACTATGGCTACACCTTC
- - TRBJ1-2 TRBV30 CAWSLGQGGYTF TGTGCCTGGAGTTTGGGCCAAGGCGGCTACACCTTC
- - TRBJ1-4 TRBV7-9 CASSRPEAEINEKLFF TGTGCCAGCAGCCGCCCGGAGGCAGAGATTAATGAAAAACTGTTTTTT
TRBD1 few TRBJ2-5 TRBV29-1 CSTGTAQETQYF TGCAGCACGGGGACAGCCCAAGAGACCCAGTACTTC
- - TRBJ1-4 TRBV30 CAWSDRTATNEKLFF TGTGCCTGGAGCGACCGGACAGCAACTAATGAAAAACTGTTTTTT
- - TRBJ1-5 TRBV30 CAWSVGLSEGAQHF TGTGCCTGGAGTGTAGGTCTTTCCGAAGGGGCCCAGCATTTT
- few TRBJ1-4 TRBV30 CAWSERFEKLFF TGTGCCTGGAGTGAACGGTTTGAAAAACTGTTTTTT
- - TRBJ1-1 TRBV29-1 CSVDGRGQRAEAFF TGCAGCGTTGACGGGCGGGGGCAGAGGGCTGAAGCTTTCTTT
TRBD2 - TRBJ2-3 TRBV7-2 CASNRGRGGARTDTQYF TGTGCCAGCAACCGCGGGAGGGGGGGGGCTCGCACAGATACGCAGTATTTT
- many TRBJ2-3 TRBV7-9 CASSPTVSLNTQYF TGTGCCAGCAGCCCAACTGTGAGTTTGAATACGCAGTATTTT
- - TRBJ2-1 TRBV5-6 CASSLWVGLTLYNEQFF TGTGCCAGCAGCTTGTGGGTCGGTTTGACCTTGTACAATGAGCAGTTCTTC
- - TRBJ2-2 TRBV5-1 CASSQLSHPNTGELFF TGCGCCAGCAGCCAACTGAGTCACCCAAACACCGGGGAGCTGTTTTTT
TRBD1 few TRBJ2-5 TRBV4-1 CASSQEEQGPRETQYF TGCGCCAGCAGCCAAGAGGAACAGGGGCCGCGTGAGACCCAGTACTTC
TRBD2 many TRBJ2-3 TRBV4-2 CASSQTSGGAGDTQYF TGTGCCAGCAGCCAAACTAGCGGGGGGGCCGGAGATACGCAGTATTTT
- - TRBJ2-1 TRBV6-1 CASSRSRGRVSSNEQFF TGTGCCAGCAGTAGAAGCCGGGGCCGGGTGTCGAGCAATGAGCAGTTCTTC
TRBD1 - TRBJ1-2 TRBV20-1 CSARDQGDYGYTF TGCAGTGCTAGAGATCAGGGGGACTATGGCTACACCTTC
TRBD1 - TRBJ1-1 TRBV6-1 CASSSGQGLTNTEAFF TGTGCCAGCAGTAGCGGACAGGGCCTGACGAACACTGAAGCTTTCTTT
- many TRBJ2-2 TRBV6-5 CASSYFGNTGELFF TGTGCCAGCAGTTATTTCGGGAACACCGGGGAGCTGTTTTTT
TRBD2 many TRBJ2-5 TRBV4-2 CASSQGASGSKTQYF TGTGCCAGCAGCCAAGGGGCTAGCGGGAGCAAGACCCAGTACTTC
- few TRBJ1-5 TRBV6-1 CASTAGGNQPQHF TGTGCCAGCACCGCGGGGGGGAATCAGCCCCAGCATTTT